This T cell receptor beta chain is from a study of blood T cell repertoires in COVID-19. Generated by immunoSEQ multiplex PCR, the TCRdb table keeps only in-frame clones and is missing some. This table holds 97,000 or so clones, approximately 79% found once. This CDR3 is 15 amino acids long. In germline, CDR1 is SGHNT, CDR2 YENEEA. V lost 1 base and J 5 bases, leaving 12 bases between the germline ends. The receptor's source is a woman over 75 with active or convalescent COVID-19. Sequences were obtained from peripheral blood. V is TRBV11-3 and J is TRBJ2-1; D may be TRBD1 (5 bases). The CDR3: CASSLGQGRNNEQFF. DNA of the CDR3: TGTGCCAGCAGCTTAGGCCAGGGTAGGAACAATGAGCAGTTCTTC.